Reported below is one T cell receptor beta chain. Its antigen is unidentified. CDR1 is LNHNV, CDR2 YYDKDF, per germline (reference sequence). The ends were cut back, 5 bases at V and 0 bases at J, with 10 bases in the middle. This CDR3 spans 14 amino acids. The record originates from a study of long-term antiretroviral therapy in people with HIV. Running of the v3.0 immunoSEQ assay took place at survey level. Generated by immunoSEQ multiplex PCR, the TCRdb table keeps only in-frame clones and is missing some. The repertoire holds fewer than 40,000 clones, with 97% as singletons. Findings and limits, study-wide: Pre-ART expanded clones dominated the repertoire at every time point. HIV repertoires spanned tighter CDR3 length ranges than controls did.

The chain has TRBV15 and TRBJ1-2, with D possibly being TRBD1 (5 bases). Sequencing was performed on unsorted PBMCs, taken 6.9 years after starting antiretroviral therapy. This receptor was obtained from a young man with HIV. Here the CDR3 DNA reads TGTGCCACCAGCGTCGGGGCAGCTAACTATGGCTACACCTTC. It translates to CATSVGAANYGYTF.